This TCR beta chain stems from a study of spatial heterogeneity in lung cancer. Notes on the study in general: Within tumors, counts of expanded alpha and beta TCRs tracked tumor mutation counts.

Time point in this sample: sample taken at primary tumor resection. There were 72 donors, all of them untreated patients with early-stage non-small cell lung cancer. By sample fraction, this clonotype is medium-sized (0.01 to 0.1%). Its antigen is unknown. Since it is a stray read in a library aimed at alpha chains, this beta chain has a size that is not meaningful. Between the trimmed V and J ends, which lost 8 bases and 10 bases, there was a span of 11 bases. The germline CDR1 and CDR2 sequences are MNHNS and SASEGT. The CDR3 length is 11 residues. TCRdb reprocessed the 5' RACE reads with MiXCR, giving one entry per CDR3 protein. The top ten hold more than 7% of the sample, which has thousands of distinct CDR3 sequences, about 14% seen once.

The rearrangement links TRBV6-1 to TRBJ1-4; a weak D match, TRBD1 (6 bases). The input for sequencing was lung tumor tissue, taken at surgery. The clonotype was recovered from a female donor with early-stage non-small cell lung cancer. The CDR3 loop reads CASHRGGKLFF. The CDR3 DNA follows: TGTGCCAGCCATAGGGGGGGAAAACTGTTTTTT.